This TCR beta chain was observed in a study of T cell responses to AZD1222 COVID-19 vaccine. Across the whole study: Recipients boosted at about 4 weeks or about 12 weeks are pooled. Study results and limitations: Most donors were white British and more were female, and clonal diversity was possibly underestimated.

About this clone: Its specificity is not known.

Germline V gene sequence: CDR1 SGDLS, CDR2 YYNGEE. This CDR3 spans 14 amino acids. Between the trimmed V and J ends, which lost 2 bases and 4 bases, there was a span of 13 bases. Here immunoSEQ multiplex PCR was the method, and the copy in TCRdb shows in-frame clones only, minus some. The profile shows 95,000 to 150,000 clones, approximately 89% of them singletons. The clonotype was recovered from an adult in good health. This chain links TRBV9 with TRBJ2-7, with D possibly TRBD2 on 5 matching bases. The source material was peripheral blood, sampled on day 0 of AZD1222 vaccination. The CDR3 sequence: CASSVSPEDYEQYF. CDR3 DNA sequence: TGTGCCAGCAGCGTCTCTCCGGAGGATTACGAGCAGTACTTC.